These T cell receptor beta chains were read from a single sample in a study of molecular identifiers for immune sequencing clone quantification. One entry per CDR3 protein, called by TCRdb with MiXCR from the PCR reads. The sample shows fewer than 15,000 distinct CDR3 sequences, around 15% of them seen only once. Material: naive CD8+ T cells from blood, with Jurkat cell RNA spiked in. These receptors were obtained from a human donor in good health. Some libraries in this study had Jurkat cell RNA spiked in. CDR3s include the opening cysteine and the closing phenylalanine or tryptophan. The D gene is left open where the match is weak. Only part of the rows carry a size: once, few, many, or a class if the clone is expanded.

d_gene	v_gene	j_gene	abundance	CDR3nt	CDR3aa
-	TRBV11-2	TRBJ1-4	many	TGTGCCAGCAGCTTAGGGACACCAAATGAAAAACTGTTTTTT	CASSLGTPNEKLFF
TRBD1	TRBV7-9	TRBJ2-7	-	TGTGCCAGCAGCTCGGGACAGGGGGCAACGGTAGGTCCCTACGAGCAGTACTTC	CASSSGQGATVGPYEQYF
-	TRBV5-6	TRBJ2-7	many	TGTGCCAGCAGCTTGGGTGGCAGCCCCTACGAGCAGTACTTC	CASSLGGSPYEQYF
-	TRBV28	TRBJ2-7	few	TGTGCCAGCAGTTTAGGAGGGGCCGAGCAGTACTTC	CASSLGGAEQYF
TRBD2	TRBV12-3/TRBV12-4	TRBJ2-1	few	TGTGCCAGCAGTTTTGGTCCGGAGCTAGCGGGATACAATGAGCAGTTCTTC	CASSFGPELAGYNEQFF
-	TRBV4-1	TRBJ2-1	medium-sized	TGCGCCAGCAGCCAGCTCCGAGACTTCGACAATGAGCAGTTCTTC	CASSQLRDFDNEQFF
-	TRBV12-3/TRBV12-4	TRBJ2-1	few	TGTGCCAGCAGTTTTAGTGGTTCCTACAATGAGCAGTTCTTC	CASSFSGSYNEQFF
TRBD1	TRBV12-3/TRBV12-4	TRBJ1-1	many	TGTGCCAGCACATCCGGGACAGGGGGTCCTGAAGCTTTCTTT	CASTSGTGGPEAFF
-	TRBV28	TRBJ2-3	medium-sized	TGTGCCAGCAGCTATCGGGGCACAGATACGCAGTATTTT	CASSYRGTDTQYF
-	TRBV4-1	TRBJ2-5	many	TGCGCCAGCAGCCAGGTCCTTGGGGAGACCCAGTACTTC	CASSQVLGETQYF
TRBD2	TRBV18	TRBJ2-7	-	TGTGCCAGCTCGCCTACTAGCGGGAGGGCCTACCGCGAGCAGTACTTC	CASSPTSGRAYREQYF
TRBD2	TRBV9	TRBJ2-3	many	TGTGCCAGCAGCGTAGCTACCGGAGGACTAGCGGGAATAGATACGCAGTATTTT	CASSVATGGLAGIDTQYF
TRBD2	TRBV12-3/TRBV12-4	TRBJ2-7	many	TGTGCCAGCAGTTTAGAGCAGGCTAGCGGGAGTCTGCGCAACCTCGGGTTATACGAGCAGTACTTC	CASSLEQASGSLRNLGLYEQYF
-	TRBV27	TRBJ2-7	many	TGTGCCAGCTCCTTACGATCTGGGGCGCGTCTCTACGAGCAGTACTTC	CASSLRSGARLYEQYF
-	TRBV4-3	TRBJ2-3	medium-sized	TGCGCCAGCAGCCAAAGACAGGATTTTAGCACAGATACGCAGTATTTT	CASSQRQDFSTDTQYF
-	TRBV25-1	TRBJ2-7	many	TGTGCCAGCAGTGACTCAGCGACAACAATAACTTACGAGCAGTACTTC	CASSDSATTITYEQYF
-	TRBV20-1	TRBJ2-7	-	TGCAGTGCTAGACCCCCGGAGGCCCCATTCTACGAGCAGTACTTC	CSARPPEAPFYEQYF
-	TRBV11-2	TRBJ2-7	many	TGTGCCAGCAGCTCAGGGGACGACGAGCAGTACTTC	CASSSGDDEQYF
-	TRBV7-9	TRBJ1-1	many	TGTGCCAGCAGCCCAACTTTTAGGGAGGACACTGAAGCTTTCTTT	CASSPTFREDTEAFF
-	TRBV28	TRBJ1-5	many	TGTGCCAGCAGTAGCAGGGGTTCGGCGCTCCATCAGCCCCAGCATTTT	CASSSRGSALHQPQHF
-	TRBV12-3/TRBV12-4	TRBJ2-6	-	TGTGCCAGCAGTTTGGCACACGCAACCTCTGGGGCCAACGTCCTGACTTTC	CASSLAHATSGANVLTF
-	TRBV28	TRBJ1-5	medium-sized	TGTGCCAGCAGTTTAGGCCCATCGCATAGCAATCAGCCCCAGCATTTT	CASSLGPSHSNQPQHF
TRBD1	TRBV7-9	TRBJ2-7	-	TGTGCCAGCAGCTCGATGGACAGGGGGCTGGACGAGCAGTACTTC	CASSSMDRGLDEQYF
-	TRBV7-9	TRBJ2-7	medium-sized	TGTGCCAGCAGCATGCAAGCCGGCTACGAGCAGTACTTC	CASSMQAGYEQYF
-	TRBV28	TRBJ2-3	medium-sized	TGTGCCAGCAGTTTGGGCGGGACCGCTTTCACAGATACGCAGTATTTT	CASSLGGTAFTDTQYF
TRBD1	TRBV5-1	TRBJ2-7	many	TGCGCCAGCAGCTTTGGACAGGGGGCCGACGAGCAGTACTTC	CASSFGQGADEQYF
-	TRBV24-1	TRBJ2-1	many	TGTGCCACTCGGGACTCCTACAATGAGCAGTTCTTC	CATRDSYNEQFF
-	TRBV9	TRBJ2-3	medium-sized	TGTGCCAGCAGCGTAGGAGGGAGCACAGATACGCAGTATTTT	CASSVGGSTDTQYF
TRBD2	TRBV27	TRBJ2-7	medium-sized	TGTGCCAGCAGTTTGATACTAGCGGGAGGGACCTACGAGCAGTACTTC	CASSLILAGGTYEQYF
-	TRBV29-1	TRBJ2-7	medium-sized	TGCAGCGCCCGACACAGCTCCTACGAGCAGTACTTC	CSARHSSYEQYF
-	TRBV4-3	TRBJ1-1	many	TGCGCCAGCAGCCACGGCACATTGACTGAAGCTTTCTTT	CASSHGTLTEAFF
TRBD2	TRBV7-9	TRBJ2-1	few	TGTGCCAGCAGCCCAGCGGGAGGTTCCTACAATGAGCAGTTCTTC	CASSPAGGSYNEQFF
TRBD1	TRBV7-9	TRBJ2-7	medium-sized	TGTGCCAGCAGCTTTTTGGACAGGGGGCTGGACGAGCAGTACTTC	CASSFLDRGLDEQYF
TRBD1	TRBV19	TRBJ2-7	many	TGTGCCAGTAGTATCTATGGACAGGGCTCCGAGCAGTACTTC	CASSIYGQGSEQYF
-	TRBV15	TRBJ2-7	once	TGTGCCACCAGCAGAGCCCCCAGTCCGTACGAGCAGTACTTC	CATSRAPSPYEQYF